This T cell receptor (beta chain) came from a study of shared clonotypes between healthy human individuals. TCRdb's table, derived via immunoSEQ multiplex PCR, lists solely in-frame clones and lacks some. The table lists some 2,400,000 clones, approximately 94% of them singletons, with roughly 0.13% in the top ten. CDR1 and CDR2 from the germline V gene are LNHDA and SQIVND (reference sequence). The CDR3 loop spans 12 amino acids. Participating donors were healthy, HIV-negative adults free of recent acute infections or vaccinations. Nashville, Tennessee was home to all donors, each a Caucasian adult.

The sample taken for sequencing was naive CD4+ T cells sorted from blood. Indicated subset: CD45RA+ positively selected. This TCR was sampled from a man aged 18 to 30 in good health. This sequence joins TRBV19 and TRBJ2-5; 8 bases agree with TRBD2. CDR3: CVGAGAEETQYF. As DNA, the CDR3 is TGTGTCGGAGCGGGGGCGGAAGAGACCCAGTACTTC.